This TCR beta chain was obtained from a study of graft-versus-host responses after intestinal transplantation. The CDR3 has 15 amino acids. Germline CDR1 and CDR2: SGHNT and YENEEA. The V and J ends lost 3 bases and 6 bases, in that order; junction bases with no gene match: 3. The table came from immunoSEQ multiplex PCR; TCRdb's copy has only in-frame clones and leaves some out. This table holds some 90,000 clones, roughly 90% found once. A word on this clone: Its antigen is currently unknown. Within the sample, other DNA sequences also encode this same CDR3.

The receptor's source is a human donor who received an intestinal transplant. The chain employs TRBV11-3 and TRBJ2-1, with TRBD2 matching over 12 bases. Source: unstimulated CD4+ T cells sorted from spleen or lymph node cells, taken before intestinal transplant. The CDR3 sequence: CASSFGLAGINEQFF. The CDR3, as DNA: TGTGCCAGCAGCTTTGGACTAGCGGGAATCAATGAGCAGTTCTTC. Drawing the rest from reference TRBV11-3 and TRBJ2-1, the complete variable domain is EAGVVQSPRYKIIEKKQPVAFWCNPISGHNTLYWYLQNLGQGPELLIRYENEEAVDDSQLPKDRFSAERLKGVDSTLKIQPAELGDSAVYLCASSFGLAGINEQFFGPGTRLTVL.